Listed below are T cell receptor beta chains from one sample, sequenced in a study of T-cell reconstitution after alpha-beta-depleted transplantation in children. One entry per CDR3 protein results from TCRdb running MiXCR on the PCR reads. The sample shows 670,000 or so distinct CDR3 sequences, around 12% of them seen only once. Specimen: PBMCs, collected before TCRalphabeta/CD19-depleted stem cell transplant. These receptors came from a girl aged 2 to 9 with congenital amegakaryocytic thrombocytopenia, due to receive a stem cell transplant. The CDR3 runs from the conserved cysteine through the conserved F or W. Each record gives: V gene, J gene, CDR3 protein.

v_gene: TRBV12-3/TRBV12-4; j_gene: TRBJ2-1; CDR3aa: CASSSDPGLAENNEQFF
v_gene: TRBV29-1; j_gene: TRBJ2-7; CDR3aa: CSVRFTLEQYF
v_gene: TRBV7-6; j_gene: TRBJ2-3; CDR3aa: CASSLARVAGRPTDTQYF
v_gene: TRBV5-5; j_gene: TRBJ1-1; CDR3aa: CASSIKGATEAFF
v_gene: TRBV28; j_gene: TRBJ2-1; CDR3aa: CASSFRGREFF
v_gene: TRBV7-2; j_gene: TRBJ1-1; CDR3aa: CASNKMNTEAFF
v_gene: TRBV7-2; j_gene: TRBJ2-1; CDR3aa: CASSFDRNNEQFF
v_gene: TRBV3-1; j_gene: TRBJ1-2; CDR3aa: CASSQGGRFVGGYTF
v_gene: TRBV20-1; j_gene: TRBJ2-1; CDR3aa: CSASGLSYNEQFF
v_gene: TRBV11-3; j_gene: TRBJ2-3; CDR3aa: CASSAAWTDTQYF
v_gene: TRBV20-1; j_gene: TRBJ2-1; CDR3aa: CSARPLGGEQFF
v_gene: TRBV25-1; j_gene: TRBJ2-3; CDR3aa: CASSAQGFITDTQYF
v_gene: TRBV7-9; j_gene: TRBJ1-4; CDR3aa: CASSLGGEKLFF
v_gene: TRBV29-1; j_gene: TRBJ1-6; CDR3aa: CSVASGRSNSPLHF
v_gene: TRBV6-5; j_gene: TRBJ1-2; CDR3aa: CASSYSVRGSYTF
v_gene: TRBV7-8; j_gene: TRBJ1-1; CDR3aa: CASSLVWYGLEAEAFF
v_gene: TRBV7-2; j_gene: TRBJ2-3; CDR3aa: CASRFLAGEGVDTQYF
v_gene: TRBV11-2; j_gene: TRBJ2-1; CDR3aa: CASQATSSFNEQFF
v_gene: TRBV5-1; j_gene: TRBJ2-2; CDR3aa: CASSLGALWDDTGELFF
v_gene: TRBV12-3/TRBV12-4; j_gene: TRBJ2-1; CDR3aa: CASSFFGADRRNEQFF
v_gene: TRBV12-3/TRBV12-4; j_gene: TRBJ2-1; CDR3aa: CASSRVAGEQFF
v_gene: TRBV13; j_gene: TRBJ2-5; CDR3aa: CASSTSTSWESTSF
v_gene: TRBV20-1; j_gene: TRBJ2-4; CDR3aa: CSALIRKSKNIQYF
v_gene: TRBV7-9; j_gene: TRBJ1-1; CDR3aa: CAPTQLNTEAFF
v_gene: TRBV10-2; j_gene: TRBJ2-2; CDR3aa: CASDQGVNTGELFF
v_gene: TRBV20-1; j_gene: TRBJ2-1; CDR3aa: CSAGGWHSGEGWNEQFF
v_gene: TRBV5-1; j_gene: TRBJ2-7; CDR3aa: CASSLVATGSYEQYF
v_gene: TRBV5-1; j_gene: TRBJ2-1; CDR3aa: CASSLLSGRADNEQFF
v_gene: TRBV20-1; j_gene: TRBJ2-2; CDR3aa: CSASPGERGGELFF
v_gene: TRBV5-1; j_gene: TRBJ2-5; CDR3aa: CASSYSGTGGEETQYF
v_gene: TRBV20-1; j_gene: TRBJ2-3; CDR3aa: CSARSRGRSTDTQYF
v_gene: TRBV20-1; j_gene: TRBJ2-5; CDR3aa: CSAFKTFPYQETQYF
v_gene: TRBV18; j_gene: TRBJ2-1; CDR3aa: CASSPATGLGNEQFF
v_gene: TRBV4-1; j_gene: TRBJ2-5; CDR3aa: CASSPGLVVKTQYF
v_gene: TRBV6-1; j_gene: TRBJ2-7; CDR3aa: CASGGYYYEQYF
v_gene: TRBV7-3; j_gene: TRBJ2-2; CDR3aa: CASSSKLNGELFF
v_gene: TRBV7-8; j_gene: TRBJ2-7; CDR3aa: CASSVRMPIEQYF